The entry below gives a single TCR beta chain sequence along with its context. CDR3 length: 15 residues. Germline V CDR1 and CDR2: SGHTA, FQGNSA. V dropped 4 bases and J dropped 6; count of bases not matched to a gene: 3. The data were produced by immunoSEQ multiplex PCR, yet TCRdb's version contains in-frame clones alone and is incomplete. The repertoire holds 30,000 to 45,000 clones, with just over 85% as singletons. The sample belongs to a study of blood T cell repertoires in COVID-19. This chain uses TRBV7-2 with TRBJ2-2, with TRBD2 matching 12 bases. The sequenced sample consisted of peripheral blood. This TCR derives from a woman in her 70s with active COVID-19. The CDR3 protein is CASSWTSGDPGELFF. The DNA for the CDR3 is TGTGCCAGCAGCTGGACTAGCGGGGACCCCGGGGAGCTGTTTTTT.